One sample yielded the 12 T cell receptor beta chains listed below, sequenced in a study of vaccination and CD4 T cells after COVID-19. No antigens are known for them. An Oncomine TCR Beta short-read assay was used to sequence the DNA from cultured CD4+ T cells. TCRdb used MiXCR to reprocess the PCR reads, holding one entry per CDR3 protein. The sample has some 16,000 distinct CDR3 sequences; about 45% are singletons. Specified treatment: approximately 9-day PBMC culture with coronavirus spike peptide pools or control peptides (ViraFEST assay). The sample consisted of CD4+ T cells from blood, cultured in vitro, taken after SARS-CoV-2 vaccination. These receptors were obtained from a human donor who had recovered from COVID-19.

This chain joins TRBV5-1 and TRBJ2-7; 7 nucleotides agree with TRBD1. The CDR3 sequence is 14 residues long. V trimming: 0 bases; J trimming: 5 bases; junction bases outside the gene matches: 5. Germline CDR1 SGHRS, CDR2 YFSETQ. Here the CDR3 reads CASSLGDRANEQYF. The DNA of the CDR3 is TGCGCCAGCAGCTTGGGAGACAGGGCCAACGAGCAGTACTTC. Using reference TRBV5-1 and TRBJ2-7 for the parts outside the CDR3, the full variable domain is KAGVTQTPRYLIKTRGQQVTLSCSPISGHRSVSWYQQTPGQGLQFLFEYFSETQRNKGNFPGRFSGRQFSNSRSEMNVSTLELGDSALYLCASSLGDRANEQYFGPGTRLTVT.

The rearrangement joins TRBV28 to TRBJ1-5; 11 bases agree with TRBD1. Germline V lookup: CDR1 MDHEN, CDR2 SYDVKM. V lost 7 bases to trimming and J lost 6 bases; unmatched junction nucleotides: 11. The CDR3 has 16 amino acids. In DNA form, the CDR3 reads TGTGCCAGCATAAGAGGGGGACAGGGGGTGATTCAGCCCCAGCATTTT. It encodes CASIRGGQGVIQPQHF.

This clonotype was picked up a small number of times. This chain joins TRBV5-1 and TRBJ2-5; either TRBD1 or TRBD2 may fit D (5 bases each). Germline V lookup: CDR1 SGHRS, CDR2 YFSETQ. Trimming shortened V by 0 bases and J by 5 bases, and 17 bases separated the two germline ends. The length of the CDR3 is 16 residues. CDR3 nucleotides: TGCGCCAGCAGCTTGGCCGGGACCTCGAGGGTGGAGACCCAGTACTTC. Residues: CASSLAGTSRVETQYF.

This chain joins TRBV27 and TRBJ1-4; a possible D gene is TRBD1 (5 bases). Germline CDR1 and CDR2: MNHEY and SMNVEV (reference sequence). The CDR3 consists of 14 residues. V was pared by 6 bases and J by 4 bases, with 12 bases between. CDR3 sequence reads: CASSYGGFNEKLFF. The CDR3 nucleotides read TGTGCCAGCAGCTACGGGGGATTTAATGAAAAACTGTTTTTT.

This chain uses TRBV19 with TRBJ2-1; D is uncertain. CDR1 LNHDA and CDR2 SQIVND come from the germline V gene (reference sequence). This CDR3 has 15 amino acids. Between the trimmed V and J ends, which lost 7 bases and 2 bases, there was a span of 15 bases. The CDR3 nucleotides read TGTGCCAGTAAAGAGTGGACGTCGCCCTACAATGAGCAGTTCTTC. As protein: CASKEWTSPYNEQFF.

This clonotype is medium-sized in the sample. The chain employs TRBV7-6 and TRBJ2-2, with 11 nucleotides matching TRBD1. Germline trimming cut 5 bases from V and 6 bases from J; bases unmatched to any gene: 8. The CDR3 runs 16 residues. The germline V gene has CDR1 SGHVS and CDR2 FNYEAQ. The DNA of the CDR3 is TGTGCCAGCAGCATAACCGGGACAGGGGGGTCCGGGGAGCTGTTTTTT. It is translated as CASSITGTGGSGELFF.

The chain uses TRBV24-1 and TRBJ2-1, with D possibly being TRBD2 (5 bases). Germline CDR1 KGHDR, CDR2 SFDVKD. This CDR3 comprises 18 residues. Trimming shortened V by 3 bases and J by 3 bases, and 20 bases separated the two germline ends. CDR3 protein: CATSDLWHIGGLYNEQFF. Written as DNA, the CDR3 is TGTGCCACCAGTGATCTTTGGCATATCGGAGGACTCTACAATGAGCAGTTCTTC.

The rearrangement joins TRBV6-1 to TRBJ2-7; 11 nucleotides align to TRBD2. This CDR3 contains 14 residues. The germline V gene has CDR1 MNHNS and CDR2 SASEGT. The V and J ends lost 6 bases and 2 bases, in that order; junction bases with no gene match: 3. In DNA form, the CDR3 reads TGTGCCAGCAGAAAGACTAGCGGGGCCTACGAGCAGTACTTC. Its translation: CASRKTSGAYEQYF.

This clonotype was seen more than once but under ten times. The CDR3 DNA reads TGTGCCAGCAGCTACCGGGCAGAGCAGCCCCAGCATTTT. Amino acids: CASSYRAEQPQHF. The J gene is TRBJ1-5, the V gene TRBV7-2; D is ambiguous. Germline loops: CDR1 SGHTA, CDR2 FQGNSA. V was clipped by 4 bases and J by 7 bases, with 11 bases between them. CDR3 length equals 13 residues.

The CDR3 DNA reads TGTGCCAGCAGCCCCCTGGACTACAACAATGAGCAGTTCTTC. The encoded protein is CASSPLDYNNEQFF. V and J are TRBV7-9 and TRBJ2-1, with D maybe TRBD2 (6 bases). V lost 5 bases to trimming and J lost 5 bases, with 13 bases between them. CDR3 length equals 14 residues. CDR1 SEHNR and CDR2 FQNEAQ come from the germline V gene (reference sequence).

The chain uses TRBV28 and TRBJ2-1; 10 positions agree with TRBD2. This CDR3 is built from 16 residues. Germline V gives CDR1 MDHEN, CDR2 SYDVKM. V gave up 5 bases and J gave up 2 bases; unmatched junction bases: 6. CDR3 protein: CASSTILAGAYNEQFF. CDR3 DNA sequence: TGTGCCAGCAGTACCATCCTAGCGGGAGCCTACAATGAGCAGTTCTTC.

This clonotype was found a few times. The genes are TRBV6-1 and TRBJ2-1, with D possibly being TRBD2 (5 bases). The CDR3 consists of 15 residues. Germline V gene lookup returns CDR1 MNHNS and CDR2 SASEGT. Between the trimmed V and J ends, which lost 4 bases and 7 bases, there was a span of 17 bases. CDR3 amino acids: CASSVVSEISNEQFF. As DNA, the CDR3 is TGTGCCAGCAGTGTTGTTAGCGAGATTTCGAATGAGCAGTTCTTC.